Presented here are 4 T cell receptor beta chains from one specimen sequenced in a study of cytomegalovirus exposure and HLA in healthy donors. With 60 Vbeta and 13 Jbeta primers, the PCR was carried out. Sequencing was performed with immunoSEQ multiplex PCR; in TCRdb, only in-frame clones are kept and a portion is missing. The table has roughly 160,000 clones, around 69% seen once. Sequenced input: PBMCs. These receptors came from a man aged 55-75 years in good health and CMV-seronegative.

The chain combines TRBV9 with TRBJ2-5; the match to TRBD1 covers 7 bases. The ends lost 0 bases at V and 1 base at J; junction bases unmatched: 9. The CDR3 runs to 17 residues. The germline CDR1 and CDR2 sequences are SGDLS and YYNGEE. CDR3 region: CASSVGGGNRGQETQYF. The CDR3 DNA reads TGTGCCAGCAGCGTAGGGGGTGGGAACAGGGGCCAAGAGACCCAGTACTTC.

The V and J genes are TRBV28 and TRBJ2-5; D is perhaps TRBD1 (5 bases). Germline lookup yields CDR1 MDHEN and CDR2 SYDVKM. CDR3 size: 14 residues. Trimming removed 10 bases at V and 5 bases at J, with 20 bases between. The CDR3 sequence: CATRGHGVWETQYF. In nucleotides, the CDR3 is TGTGCCACCCGAGGACATGGGGTATGGGAGACCCAGTACTTC.

This clone was counted a few times. The V gene is TRBV7-2, the J gene TRBJ2-7; 8 bases fit TRBD2. After removal of 8 bases from V and 7 bases from J, the junction contained 10 bases not matched to a gene. In germline, CDR1 is SGHTA, CDR2 FQGNSA. This CDR3 is built from 13 residues. CDR3 in amino acids: CASSARGANEQYF. In DNA form, the CDR3 reads TGTGCCAGCTCCGCGCGGGGGGCGAATGAGCAGTACTTC.

As regards this clone: Other DNA sequences in the same sample also yield this CDR3. In DNA form, the CDR3 reads TGTGCCAGCAGTTACTCGGGGACAGGATCCTACGAGCAGTACTTC. Protein product: CASSYSGTGSYEQYF. The J gene is TRBJ2-7, the V gene TRBV6-5; 8 bases are a match to TRBD1. The germline CDR1 and CDR2 sequences are MNHEY and SVGAGI. The CDR3 is made up of 15 amino acids. J lost 1 base, V lost 0 bases, and 2 bases had no gene match.